This T cell receptor (beta chain) stems from a study of T-cell reconstitution after alpha-beta-depleted transplantation in children. Study-wide results and limits: Several hundred expanded graft clones reportedly gave rise to the alpha-beta T cells present about two months after transplant. The study traced high day-60 TCRbeta diversity in some patients to surviving recipient T cells and thymic progenitors. Most T-cell counts and diversity one year after the transplant came from T cells that were newly produced.

Unique molecular identifiers featured in how the TCRbeta library was prepared. TCRdb itself ran the PCR reads through MiXCR, one entry per CDR3 protein. The sample has about 440,000 distinct CDR3 sequences, around two fifths seen once. Regarding this clonotype: The antigen is undetermined.

The clonotype originates from a girl aged 2 to 9 with aplastic anemia, due to receive a stem cell transplant. Sample: PBMCs, taken before TCRalphabeta/CD19-depleted stem cell transplant.

DNA of the CDR3: TGTGCCATCAGTGAAGGGCAGGGGGTGGAAGAGCAGTACTTC. Protein sequence: CAISEGQGVEEQYF. The V gene is TRBV10-3, the J gene TRBJ2-7, with TRBD1 matching over 7 bases. V trimming: 3 bases; J trimming: 7 bases; junction bases outside the gene matches: 9. Germline values: CDR1 ENHRY, CDR2 SYGVKD. This CDR3 has 14 amino acids.